A selection of T cell receptor beta chains follows, all from one sample in a study of esophageal squamous cell carcinoma under preoperative chemotherapy. TCRdb reprocessed the PCR reads via MiXCR and lists one record per CDR3 protein. The profile shows about 32,000 distinct CDR3 sequences, approximately 51% of them singletons. This material was acquired from a patient given preoperative chemotherapy. All receptors come from a human donor with esophageal squamous cell carcinoma. The donor label of this sample is uncertain. The CDR3 runs from the conserved cysteine through the conserved F or W. The order of the fields is D gene, J gene, clone size, V gene, CDR3 protein, CDR3 DNA. D genes are given only for firm matches. Clone size is stated in some rows and not others, as once, few, many or a class when expanded.

TRBD2,TRBJ2-5,few,TRBV12-5,CASGSSGTETQYF,TGTGCTAGTGGTTCTAGCGGCACAGAGACCCAGTACTTC
.,TRBJ2-5,.,TRBV7-2,CAGRGGTDSQTQYF,TGTGCGGGCCGCGGAGGGACAGACTCCCAGACCCAGTACTTC
TRBD2,TRBJ2-5,.,TRBV11-3,CASSLVLAGGQETQYF,TGTGCCAGCAGCTTGGTTCTAGCGGGAGGGCAGGAGACCCAGTACTTC
.,TRBJ2-3,.,TRBV12-3/TRBV12-4,CASSATRGGDTDTQYF,TGTGCCAGCAGTGCGACTAGGGGGGGTGACACAGATACCCAGTATTTC
TRBD2,TRBJ2-1,many,TRBV7-2,CASSLRTLGLAGVNEQFF,TGTGCCAGCAGCTTACGTACGCTGGGACTAGCGGGAGTCAATGAGCAGTTCTTC
TRBD2,TRBJ2-1,.,TRBV5-1,CASSSGLAGGSYNEQFF,TGCGCCAGCAGCTCCGGACTAGCGGGGGGGAGTTACAATGAGCAGTTCTTC
.,TRBJ2-1,.,TRBV6-1,CASSGTSTGNEQFF,TGTGCCAGCAGTGGAACCTCCACAGGCAATGAGCAGTTCTTC
.,TRBJ2-5,many,TRBV11-2,CASSFGRGGRETQYF,TGTGCCAGCAGCTTTGGAAGGGGGGGCCGGGAGACCCAGTACTTC
.,TRBJ2-7,few,TRBV7-8,CASSLREGAYEQYF,TGTGCCAGCAGCTTAAGGGAGGGGGCCTACGAGCAGTACTTC
.,TRBJ2-3,.,TRBV6-1,CASSEGTSADTQYF,TGTGCCAGCAGTGAAGGGACATCCGCAGATACGCAGTATTTT
.,TRBJ2-4,.,TRBV7-8,CASSDPGLGAKNIQYF,TGTGCCAGCAGCGACCCGGGGCTGGGAGCCAAAAATATTCAGTACTTC
.,TRBJ1-3,.,TRBV6-1,CASSRNGAGRGSGTLIYF,TGTGCCAGCAGCCGAAACGGGGCAGGGCGAGGATCCGGCACCCTCATATATTTT
TRBD2,TRBJ2-3,.,TRBV7-2,CGSSSGGGATNTQYF,TGTGGCAGCAGCTCGGGGGGGGGGGCCACAAATACGCAGTACTTT
TRBD2,TRBJ2-1,many,TRBV4-3,CASSQRWEGLAGNEQFF,TGCGCCAGCAGCCAACGGTGGGAAGGGCTAGCGGGGAATGAGCAGTTCTTC
.,TRBJ2-1,few,TRBV12-3/TRBV12-4,CASSPRGGSYNEQFF,TGTGCCAGCAGTCCCAGGGGGGGTTCCTACAATGAGCAGTTCTTC
.,TRBJ2-7,few,TRBV7-2,CASSYGNEQYF,TGTGCCAGCAGCTATGGCAATGAGCAGTACTTC
.,TRBJ2-1,medium-sized,TRBV7-2,CASTSGQTTHNEQFF,TGTGCCAGCACTTCAGGACAGACTACCCACAATGAGCAGTTCTTC
.,TRBJ2-5,.,TRBV7-7,CASSPREGGKETQTF,TGTGCTAGCAGCCCCAGGGAGGGGGGTAAAGAGACCCAGACTTTC
TRBD2,TRBJ2-1,many,TRBV6-1,CASRMTSGTPNYGSGETQFF,TGTGCCAGCAGGATGACTAGCGGGACCCCCAATTATGGAAGTGGCGAGACCCAGTTCTTC
TRBD2,TRBJ2-5,few,TRBV4-2,CASSQGTSGGPQETQYF,TGTGCCAGCAGCCAAGGGACTAGCGGGGGACCCCAAGAGACCCAGTACTTC
.,TRBJ2-3,.,TRBV7-8,CASRDLAGWPSNTQYF,TGTGCCAGCCGCGACCTGGCGGGGTGGCCCAGTAACACTCAGTATTTC
.,TRBJ2-3,many,TRBV7-8,CASSTGSDFSTDTQYF,TGTGCCAGCAGCACCGGATCGGACTTTAGCACAGATACGCAGTATTTT
.,TRBJ2-5,.,TRBV27,CASSSSPGSREQYF,TGTGCCAGCAGTTCTTCCCCAGGCTCTCGTGAGCAGTACTTC
.,TRBJ2-7,.,TRBV7-2,CASSSLGERITYEQYF,TGTGCCAGCAGCTCGCTCGGAGAAAGGATTACCTACGAGCAGTACTTC
.,TRBJ1-2,.,TRBV6-1,CASSPLTAEGYTF,TGTGCCAGCAGTCCCCTGACAGCGGAAGGCTACACCTTC